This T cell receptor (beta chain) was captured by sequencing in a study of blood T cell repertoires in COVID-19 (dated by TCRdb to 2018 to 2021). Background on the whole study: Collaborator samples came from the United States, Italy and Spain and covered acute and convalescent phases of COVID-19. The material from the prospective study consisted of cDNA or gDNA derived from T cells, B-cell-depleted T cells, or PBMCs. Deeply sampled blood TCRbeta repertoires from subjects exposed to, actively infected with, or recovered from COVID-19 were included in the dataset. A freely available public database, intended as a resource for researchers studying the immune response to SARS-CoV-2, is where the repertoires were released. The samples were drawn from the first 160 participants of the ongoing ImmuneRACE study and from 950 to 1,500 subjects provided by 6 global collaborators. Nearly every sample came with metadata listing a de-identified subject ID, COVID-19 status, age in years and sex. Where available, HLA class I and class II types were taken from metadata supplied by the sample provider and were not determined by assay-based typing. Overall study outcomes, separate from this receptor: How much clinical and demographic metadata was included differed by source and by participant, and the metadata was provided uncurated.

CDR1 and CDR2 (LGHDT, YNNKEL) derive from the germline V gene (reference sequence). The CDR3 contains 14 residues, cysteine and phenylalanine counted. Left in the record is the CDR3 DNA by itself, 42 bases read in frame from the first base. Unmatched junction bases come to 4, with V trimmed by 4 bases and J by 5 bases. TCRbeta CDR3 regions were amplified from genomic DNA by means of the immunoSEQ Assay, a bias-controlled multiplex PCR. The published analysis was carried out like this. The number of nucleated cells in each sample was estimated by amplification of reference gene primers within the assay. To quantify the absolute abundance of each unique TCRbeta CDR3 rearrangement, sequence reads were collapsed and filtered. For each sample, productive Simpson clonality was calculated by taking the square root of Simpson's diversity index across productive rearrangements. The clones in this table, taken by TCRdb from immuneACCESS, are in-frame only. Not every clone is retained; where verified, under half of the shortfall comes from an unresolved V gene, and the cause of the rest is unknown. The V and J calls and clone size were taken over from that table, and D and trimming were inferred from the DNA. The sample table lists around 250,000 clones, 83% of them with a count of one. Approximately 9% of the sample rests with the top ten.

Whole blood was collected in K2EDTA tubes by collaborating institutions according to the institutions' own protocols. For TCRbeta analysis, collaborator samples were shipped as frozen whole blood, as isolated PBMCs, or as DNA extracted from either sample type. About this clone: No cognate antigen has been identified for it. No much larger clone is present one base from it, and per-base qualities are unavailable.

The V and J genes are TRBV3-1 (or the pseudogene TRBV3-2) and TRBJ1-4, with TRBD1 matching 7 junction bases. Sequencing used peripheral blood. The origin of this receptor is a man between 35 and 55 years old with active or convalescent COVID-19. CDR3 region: CASSPRGSNEKLFF. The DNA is TGTGCCAGCAGCCCCAGGGGGTCCAATGAAAAACTGTTTTTT.